The clone carrying this T cell receptor (beta chain) was counted a few times. Its antigen remains unknown. A read error may be the cause here, since a much bigger clone is one base away. The CDR3 is made up of 14 amino acids. Germline-derived CDR1 and CDR2 are DFQATT and SNEGSKA (reference sequence). Trimming stripped 0 bases from V and 5 bases from J, with 13 bases between. The data derive from a study of tumor and adjacent non-tumor tissue in lung cancer. This sample's RNA came from whole unsorted tissue. General study findings and limits: Normal lung showed higher cumulative top 100 clone frequency than tumor.

TCRbeta libraries were built with three rounds of nested PCR, modified from ARM-PCR. One entry per CDR3 protein, called by TCRdb with MiXCR from the multiplex PCR reads. The table shows 130,000 or so distinct CDR3 sequences, with approximately 71% occurring only once. The material sequenced was lung tumor tissue. This TCR derives from a man aged 25-45 years with non-small cell lung cancer. This rearrangement joins TRBV20-1 to TRBJ2-5; D perhaps matches TRBD2 (6 bases). DNA of the CDR3: TGCAGTGCTAGAGATCCACTAGGGAGGGAGACCCAGTACTTC. It yields the protein CSARDPLGRETQYF.